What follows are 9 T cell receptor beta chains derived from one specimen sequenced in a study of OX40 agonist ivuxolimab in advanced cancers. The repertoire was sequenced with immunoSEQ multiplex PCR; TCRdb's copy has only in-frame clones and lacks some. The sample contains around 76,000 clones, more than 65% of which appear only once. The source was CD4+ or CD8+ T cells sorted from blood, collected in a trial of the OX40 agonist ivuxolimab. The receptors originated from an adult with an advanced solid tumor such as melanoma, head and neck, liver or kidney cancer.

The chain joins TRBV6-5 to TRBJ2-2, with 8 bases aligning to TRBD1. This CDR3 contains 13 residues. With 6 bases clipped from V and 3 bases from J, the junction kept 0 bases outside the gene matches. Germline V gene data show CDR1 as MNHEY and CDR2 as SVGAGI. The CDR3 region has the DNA TGTGCCAGCAGGACAGGGGACACCGGGGAGCTGTTTTTT. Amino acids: CASRTGDTGELFF.

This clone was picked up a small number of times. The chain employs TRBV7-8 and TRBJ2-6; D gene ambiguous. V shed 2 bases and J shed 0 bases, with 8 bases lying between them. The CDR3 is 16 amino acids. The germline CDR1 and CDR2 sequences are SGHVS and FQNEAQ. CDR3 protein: CASSLFVRSGANVLTF. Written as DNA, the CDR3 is TGTGCCAGCAGCTTATTCGTCCGCTCTGGGGCCAACGTCCTGACTTTC.

The CDR3 DNA is TGCGCCAGCAGCTTGGGGTCAGATGAAGCTTTCTTT. This encodes CASSLGSDEAFF. J is TRBJ1-1 and V is TRBV5-1; D remains ambiguous. There are 12 residues in the CDR3. V dropped 0 bases and J dropped 7 bases, with 7 bases sitting between them. Germline CDR1 reads SGHRS; CDR2 reads YFSETQ.

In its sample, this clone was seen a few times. The CDR3 loop reads CASFIRDGYTF. The CDR3, as DNA: TGTGCCAGCTTCATCAGGGATGGCTACACCTTC. The chain joins TRBV6-6 to TRBJ1-2; maybe TRBD1 (5 bases). Looked up from germline, CDR1 is MNHNY and CDR2 is SVGAGI (reference sequence). The CDR3 is 11 amino acids. The V end was cut by 8 bases, the J end by 6 bases, with 10 bases between.

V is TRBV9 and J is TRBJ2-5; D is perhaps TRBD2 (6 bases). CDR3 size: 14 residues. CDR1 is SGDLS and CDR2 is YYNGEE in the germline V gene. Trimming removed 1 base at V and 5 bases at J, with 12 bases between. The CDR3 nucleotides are TGTGCCAGCAGCGTATTGGGGGGAAGCGAGACCCAGTACTTC. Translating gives CASSVLGGSETQYF.

The CDR3 loop reads CASSKRGEIAANNEQFF. The CDR3 nucleotides are TGTGCCAGCAGCAAAAGGGGAGAAATCGCCGCGAACAATGAGCAGTTCTTC. The chain is built from TRBV21-1 and TRBJ2-1. TRBV21-1 constitutes a pseudogene. The CDR3 is made up of 17 amino acids.

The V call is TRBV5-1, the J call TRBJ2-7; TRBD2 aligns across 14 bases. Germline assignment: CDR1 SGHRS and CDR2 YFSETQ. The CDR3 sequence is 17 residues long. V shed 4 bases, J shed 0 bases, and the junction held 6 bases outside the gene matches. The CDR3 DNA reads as TGCGCCAGCAGCCGGACTAGCGGGGGGCTTAGCTCCTACGAGCAGTACTTC. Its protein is CASSRTSGGLSSYEQYF.

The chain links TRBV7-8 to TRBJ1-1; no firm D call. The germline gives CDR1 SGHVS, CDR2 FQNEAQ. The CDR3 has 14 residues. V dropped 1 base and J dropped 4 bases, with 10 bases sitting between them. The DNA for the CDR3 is TGTGCCAGCAGCTTAGAGAGGTCGGGCACTGAAGCTTTCTTT. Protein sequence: CASSLERSGTEAFF.

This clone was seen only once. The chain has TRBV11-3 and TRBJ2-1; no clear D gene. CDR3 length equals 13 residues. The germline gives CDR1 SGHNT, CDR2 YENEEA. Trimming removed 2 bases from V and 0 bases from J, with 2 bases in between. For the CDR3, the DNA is TGTGCCAGCAGCTTAAGCTCCTACAATGAGCAGTTCTTC. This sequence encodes CASSLSSYNEQFF.